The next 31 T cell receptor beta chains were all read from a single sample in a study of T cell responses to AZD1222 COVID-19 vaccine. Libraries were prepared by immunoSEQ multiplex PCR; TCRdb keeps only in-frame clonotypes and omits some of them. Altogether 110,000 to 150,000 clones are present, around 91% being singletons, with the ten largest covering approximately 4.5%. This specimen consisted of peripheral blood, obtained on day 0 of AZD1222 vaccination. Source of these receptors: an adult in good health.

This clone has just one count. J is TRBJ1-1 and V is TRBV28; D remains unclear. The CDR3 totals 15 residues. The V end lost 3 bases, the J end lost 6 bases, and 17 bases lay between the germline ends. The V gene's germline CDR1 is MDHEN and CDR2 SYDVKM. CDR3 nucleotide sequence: TGTGCCAGCAGTTTTTCCGGGTCCAGTAGGGCTGAAGCTTTCTTT. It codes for CASSFSGSSRAEAFF.

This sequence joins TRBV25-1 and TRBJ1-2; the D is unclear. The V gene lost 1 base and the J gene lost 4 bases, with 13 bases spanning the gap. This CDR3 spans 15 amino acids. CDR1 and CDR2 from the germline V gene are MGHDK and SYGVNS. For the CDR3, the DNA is TGTGCCAGCAGTGAATCGGGTTCGGACCTCTATGGCTACACCTTC. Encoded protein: CASSESGSDLYGYTF.

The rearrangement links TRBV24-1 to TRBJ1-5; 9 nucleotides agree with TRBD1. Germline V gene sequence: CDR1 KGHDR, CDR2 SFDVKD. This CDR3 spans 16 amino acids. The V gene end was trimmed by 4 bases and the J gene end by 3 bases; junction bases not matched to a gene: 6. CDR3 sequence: CATSEGTGRNNQPQHF. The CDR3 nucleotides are TGTGCCACCAGTGAGGGGACAGGGAGGAACAATCAGCCCCAGCATTTT.

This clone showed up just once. The CDR3 DNA sequence: TGTGCCAGCAGCCAAGCCTCGGGAGGCACTGAAGCTTTCTTT. The encoded protein is CASSQASGGTEAFF. V and J are TRBV14 and TRBJ1-1; unclear D gene. The CDR3 covers 14 residues. Trimming cost V 1 base and J 4 bases, with 10 bases left between them. Germline values: CDR1 SGHDN, CDR2 FVKESK.

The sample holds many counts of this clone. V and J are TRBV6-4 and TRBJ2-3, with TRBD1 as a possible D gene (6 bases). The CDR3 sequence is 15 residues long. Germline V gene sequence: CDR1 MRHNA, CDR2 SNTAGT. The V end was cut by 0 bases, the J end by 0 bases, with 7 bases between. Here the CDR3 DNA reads TGTGCCAGCAGTGACTCGGACAGTAGCACAGATACGCAGTATTTT. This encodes CASSDSDSSTDTQYF.

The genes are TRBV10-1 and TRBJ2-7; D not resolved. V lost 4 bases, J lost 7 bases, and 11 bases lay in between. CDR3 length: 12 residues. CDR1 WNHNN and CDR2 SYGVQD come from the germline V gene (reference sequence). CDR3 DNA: TGCGCCAGCAGTGCACACCAGCAGGAGCAGTACTTC. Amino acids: CASSAHQQEQYF.

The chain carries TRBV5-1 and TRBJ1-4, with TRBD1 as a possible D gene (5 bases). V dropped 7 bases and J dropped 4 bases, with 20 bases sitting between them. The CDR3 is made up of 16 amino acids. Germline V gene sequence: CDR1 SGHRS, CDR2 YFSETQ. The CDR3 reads CASRARAFLGNEKLFF. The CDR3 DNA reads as TGCGCCAGCCGAGCCAGGGCCTTTCTGGGTAATGAAAAACTGTTTTTT.

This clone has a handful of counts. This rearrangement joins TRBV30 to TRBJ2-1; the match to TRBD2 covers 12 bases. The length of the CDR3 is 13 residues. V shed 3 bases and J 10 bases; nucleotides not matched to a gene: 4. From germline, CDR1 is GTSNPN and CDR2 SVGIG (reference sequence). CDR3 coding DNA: TGTGCCTGGAGGGGGCTAGCGGGAGGGGAGCAGTTCTTC. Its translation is CAWRGLAGGEQFF.

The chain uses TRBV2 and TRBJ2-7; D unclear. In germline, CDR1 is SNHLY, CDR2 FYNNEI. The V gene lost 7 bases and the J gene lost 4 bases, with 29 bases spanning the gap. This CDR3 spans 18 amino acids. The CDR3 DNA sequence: TGTGCCAGCATTAGACGTAACCATGCCCCAAGGCCTCCTTACGAGCAGTACTTC. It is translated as CASIRRNHAPRPPYEQYF.

This CDR3 is CASNFGGQHTYGGYTF. Here the CDR3 DNA reads TGTGCCAGCAATTTCGGGGGACAGCATACTTATGGTGGCTACACCTTC. The chain links TRBV28 to TRBJ1-2; 7 nucleotides line up with TRBD1. CDR1 is MDHEN, CDR2 SYDVKM, per germline. After removal of 7 bases from V and 7 bases from J, the junction contained 18 bases not matched to a gene. The CDR3 has 16 residues.

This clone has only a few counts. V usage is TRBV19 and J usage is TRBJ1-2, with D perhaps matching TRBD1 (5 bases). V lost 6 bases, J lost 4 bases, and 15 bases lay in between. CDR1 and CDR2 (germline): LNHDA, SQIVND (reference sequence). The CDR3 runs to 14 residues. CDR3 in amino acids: CASRLTAVLYGYTF. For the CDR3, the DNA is TGTGCCAGTAGATTGACAGCCGTGCTCTATGGCTACACCTTC.

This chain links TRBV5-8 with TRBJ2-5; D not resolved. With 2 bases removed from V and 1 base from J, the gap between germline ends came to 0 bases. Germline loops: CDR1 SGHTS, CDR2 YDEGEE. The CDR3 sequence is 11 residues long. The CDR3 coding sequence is TGTGCCAGCAGCTTCCAAGAGACCCAGTACTTC. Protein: CASSFQETQYF.

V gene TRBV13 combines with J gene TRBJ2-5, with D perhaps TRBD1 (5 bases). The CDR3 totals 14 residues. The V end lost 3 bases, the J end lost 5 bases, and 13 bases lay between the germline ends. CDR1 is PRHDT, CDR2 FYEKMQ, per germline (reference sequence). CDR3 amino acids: CASSLSGSRETQYF. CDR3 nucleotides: TGTGCCAGCAGCTTGTCAGGGTCCCGTGAGACCCAGTACTTC.

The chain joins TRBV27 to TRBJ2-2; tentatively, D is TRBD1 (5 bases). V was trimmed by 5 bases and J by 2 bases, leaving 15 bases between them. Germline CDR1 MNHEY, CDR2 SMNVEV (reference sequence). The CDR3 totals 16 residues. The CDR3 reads CASSPQTGANTGELFF. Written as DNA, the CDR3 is TGTGCCAGCAGTCCCCAGACTGGGGCTAACACCGGGGAGCTGTTTTTT.

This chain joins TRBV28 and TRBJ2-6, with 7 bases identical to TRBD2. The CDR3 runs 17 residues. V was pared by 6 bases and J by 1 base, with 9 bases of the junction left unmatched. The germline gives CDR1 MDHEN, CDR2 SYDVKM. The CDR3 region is CASRKRDPSSGANVLTF. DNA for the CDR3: TGTGCCAGCAGAAAGCGGGATCCCTCTTCTGGGGCCAACGTCCTGACTTTC.

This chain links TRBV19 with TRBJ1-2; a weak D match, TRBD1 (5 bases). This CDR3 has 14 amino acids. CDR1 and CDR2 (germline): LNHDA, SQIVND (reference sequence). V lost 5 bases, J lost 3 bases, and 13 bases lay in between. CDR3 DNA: TGTGCCAGTAGTGAGGGACGGAACCACTATGGCTACACCTTC. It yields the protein CASSEGRNHYGYTF.

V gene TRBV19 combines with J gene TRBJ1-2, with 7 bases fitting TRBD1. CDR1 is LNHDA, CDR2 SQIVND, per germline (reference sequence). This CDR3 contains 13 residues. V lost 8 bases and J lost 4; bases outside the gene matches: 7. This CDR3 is CASVGDRAYGYTF. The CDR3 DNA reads TGTGCCAGTGTAGGGGACAGAGCCTATGGCTACACCTTC.

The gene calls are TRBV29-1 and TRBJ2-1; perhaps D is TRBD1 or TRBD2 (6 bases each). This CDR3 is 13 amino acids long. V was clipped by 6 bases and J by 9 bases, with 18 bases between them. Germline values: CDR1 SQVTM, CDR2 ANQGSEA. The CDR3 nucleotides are TGCAGCGTCCAGCGGGTAGAGGGGGGTGAGCAGTTCTTC. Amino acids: CSVQRVEGGEQFF.

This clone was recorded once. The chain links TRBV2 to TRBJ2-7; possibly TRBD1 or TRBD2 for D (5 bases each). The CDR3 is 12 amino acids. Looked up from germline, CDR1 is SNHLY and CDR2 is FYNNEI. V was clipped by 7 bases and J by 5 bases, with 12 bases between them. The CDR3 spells CASTPTGHEQYF. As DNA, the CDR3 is TGTGCCAGCACTCCAACGGGGCACGAGCAGTACTTC. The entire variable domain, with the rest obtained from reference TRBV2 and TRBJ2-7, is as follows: EPEVTQTPSHQVTQMGQEVILRCVPISNHLYFYWYRQILGQKVEFLVSFYNNEISEKSEIFDDQFSVERPDGSNFTLKIRSTKLEDSAMYFCASTPTGHEQYFGPGTRLTVT.

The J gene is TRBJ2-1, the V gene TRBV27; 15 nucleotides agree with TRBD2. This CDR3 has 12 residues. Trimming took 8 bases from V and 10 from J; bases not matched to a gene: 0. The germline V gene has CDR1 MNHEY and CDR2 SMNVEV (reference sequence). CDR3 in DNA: TGTGCCAGCGGACTAGCGGGAGGGGAGCAGTTCTTC. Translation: CASGLAGGEQFF.

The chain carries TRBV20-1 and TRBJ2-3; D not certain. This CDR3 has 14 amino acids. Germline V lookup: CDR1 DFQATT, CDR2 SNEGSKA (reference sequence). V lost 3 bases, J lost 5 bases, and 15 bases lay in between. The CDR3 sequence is CSASVGFPGDTQYF. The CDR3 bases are TGCAGTGCTAGTGTTGGCTTTCCGGGAGATACGCAGTATTTT.

CDR3 DNA sequence: TGTGCCAGCAGATATGGTGGGTTGGCGACGGAGGGTGGCTACACCTTC. It yields the protein CASRYGGLATEGGYTF. The J gene is TRBJ1-2, the V gene TRBV5-6; D is undetermined. Trimming shortened V by 5 bases and J by 7 bases, and 24 bases separated the two germline ends. The CDR3 has 16 residues. The germline V gene encodes CDR1 SGHDT and CDR2 YYEEEE.

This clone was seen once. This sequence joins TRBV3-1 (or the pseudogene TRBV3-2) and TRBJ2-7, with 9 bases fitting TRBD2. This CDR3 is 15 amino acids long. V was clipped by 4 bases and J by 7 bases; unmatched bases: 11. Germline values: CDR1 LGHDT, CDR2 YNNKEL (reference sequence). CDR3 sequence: CASSPLAGPLGEQYF. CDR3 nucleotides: TGTGCCAGCAGCCCGCTAGCGGGGCCTTTGGGGGAGCAGTACTTC.

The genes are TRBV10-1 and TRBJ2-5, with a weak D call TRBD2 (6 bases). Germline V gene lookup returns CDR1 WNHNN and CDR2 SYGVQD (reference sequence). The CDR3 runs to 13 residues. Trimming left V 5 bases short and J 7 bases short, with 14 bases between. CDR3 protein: CASSWDSPGTQYF. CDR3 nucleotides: TGCGCCAGCAGTTGGGACTCCCCAGGGACCCAGTACTTC.

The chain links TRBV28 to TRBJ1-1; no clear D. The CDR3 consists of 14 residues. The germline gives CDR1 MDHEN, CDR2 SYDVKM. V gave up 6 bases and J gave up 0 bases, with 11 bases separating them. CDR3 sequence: CASRSQLVNTEAFF. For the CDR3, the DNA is TGTGCCAGCAGGTCACAGCTGGTGAACACTGAAGCTTTCTTT.

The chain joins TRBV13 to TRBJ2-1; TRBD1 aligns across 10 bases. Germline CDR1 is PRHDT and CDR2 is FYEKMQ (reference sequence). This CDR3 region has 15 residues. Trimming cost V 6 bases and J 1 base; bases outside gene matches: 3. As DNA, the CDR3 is TGTGCCAGCAGACGGGACAGGGGTTCCTACAATGAGCAGTTCTTC. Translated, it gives CASRRDRGSYNEQFF. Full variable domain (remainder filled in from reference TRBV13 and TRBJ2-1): AAGVIQSPRHLIKEKRETATLKCYPIPRHDTVYWYQQGPGQDPQFLISFYEKMQSDKGSIPDRFSAQQFSDYHSELNMSSLELGDSALYFCASRRDRGSYNEQFFGPGTRLTVL.

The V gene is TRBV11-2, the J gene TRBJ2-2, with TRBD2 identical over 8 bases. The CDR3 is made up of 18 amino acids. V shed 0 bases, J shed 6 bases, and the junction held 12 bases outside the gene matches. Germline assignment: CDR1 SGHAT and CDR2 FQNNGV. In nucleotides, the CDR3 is TGTGCCAGCAGCTTAGACCCTTTTGGCGGGGGGTGGTCCGGGGAGCTGTTTTTT. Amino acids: CASSLDPFGGGWSGELFF.

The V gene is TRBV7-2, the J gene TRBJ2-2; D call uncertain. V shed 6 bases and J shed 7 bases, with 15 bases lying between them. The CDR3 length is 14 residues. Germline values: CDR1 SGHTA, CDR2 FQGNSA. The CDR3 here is CASSRSVVDGELFF. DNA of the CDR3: TGTGCCAGCAGTCGTTCGGTAGTTGACGGGGAGCTGTTTTTT.

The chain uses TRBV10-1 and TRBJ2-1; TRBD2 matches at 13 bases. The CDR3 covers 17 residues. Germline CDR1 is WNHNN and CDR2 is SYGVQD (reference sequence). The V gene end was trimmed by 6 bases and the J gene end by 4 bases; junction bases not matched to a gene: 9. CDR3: CASSPRTSGGRYNEQFF. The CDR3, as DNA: TGCGCCAGCAGCCCCCGGACTAGCGGGGGAAGATACAATGAGCAGTTCTTC.

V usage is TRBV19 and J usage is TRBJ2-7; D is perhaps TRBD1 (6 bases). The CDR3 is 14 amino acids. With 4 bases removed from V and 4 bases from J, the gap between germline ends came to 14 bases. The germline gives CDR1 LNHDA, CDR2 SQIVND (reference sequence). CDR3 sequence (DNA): TGTGCCAGTAGTAGTGGCCAGGGGCCGTACGAGCAGTACTTC. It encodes CASSSGQGPYEQYF.

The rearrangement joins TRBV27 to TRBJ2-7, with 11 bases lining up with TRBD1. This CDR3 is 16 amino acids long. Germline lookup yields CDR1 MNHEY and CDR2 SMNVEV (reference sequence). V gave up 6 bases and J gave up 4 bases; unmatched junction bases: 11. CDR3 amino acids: CASRRIIGTGGYEQYF. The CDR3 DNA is TGTGCCAGCAGACGCATTATCGGGACAGGGGGTTACGAGCAGTACTTC.